This passage covers 2 T cell receptor beta chains from one sample sequenced in a study of blood T cell repertoires in COVID-19. Some clones are missing from TCRdb's copy, which holds only in-frame ones; the method was immunoSEQ multiplex PCR. The data hold roughly 60,000 clones, with approximately 92% observed a single time. Source material: peripheral blood. These receptors were taken from a human donor in a cohort sampled during active COVID-19.

The genes are TRBV5-1 and TRBJ1-1; D is unclear. The CDR3 contains 12 residues. Germline V CDR1 and CDR2: SGHRS, YFSETQ. V dropped 2 bases and J dropped 3 bases, with 5 bases sitting between them. The DNA of the CDR3 is TGCGCCAGCAGCTTTCGGGACACTGAAGCTTTCTTT. It specifies CASSFRDTEAFF.

This chain links TRBV27 with TRBJ1-5; D is perhaps TRBD1 (5 bases). Looked up from germline, CDR1 is MNHEY and CDR2 is SMNVEV (reference sequence). Trimming cost V 7 bases and J 6 bases, with 13 bases left between them. The CDR3 contains 13 residues. The CDR3 sequence is CASTWGIGQPQHF. As DNA, the CDR3 is TGTGCCAGCACCTGGGGCATCGGTCAGCCCCAGCATTTT.